This T cell receptor (beta chain) was documented in a study of regulatory T cells in long-lasting Graves disease. Findings and caveats of the study: Not thyroid tissue but only peripheral blood was studied. Persistent Graves' patients possessed reduced TCR diversity relative to recently diagnosed ones.

Described time point: newly diagnosed GD, antithyroid drugs for less than 3 months. PBMCs were the source of the RNA used for TCR sequencing. Staff drew approximately 9.9 milliliters of peripheral blood into EDTA tubes. CDR3-region Arm-PCR and iRepertoire HTBI primers produced the TCR beta libraries. TCRdb ran MiXCR on the multiplex PCR reads and lists one entry per CDR3 protein. The sample records around 250,000 distinct CDR3 sequences, 15% to 20% being singletons. This clonotype was found many times. The target antigen is unknown. These same data were also listed under a study on T cells in Graves' hyperthyroidism and ophthalmopathy. That source reports: Also found in blood were most expanded thyroid clonotypes above 0.001.

Here the sequenced sample was peripheral blood mononuclear cells (PBMCs), taken at new diagnosis, from a patient treated with antithyroid drugs. The source is a woman aged 30 to 39 with Graves disease.

Written as DNA, the CDR3 is TGTGCCAGCAGTGGAGGACAGACTTACACCGGGGAGCTGTTTTTT. The encoded protein is CASSGGQTYTGELFF. This chain uses TRBV12-3 or TRBV12-4 with TRBJ2-2; D possibly corresponds to TRBD1 (6 bases). Trimming took off 5 bases at V and 3 bases at J, with 13 bases between the two ends. This CDR3 comprises 15 residues.